These 13 T cell receptor beta chains originate from one sample sequenced in a study of blood T cell repertoires in COVID-19. Clones were read by immunoSEQ multiplex PCR, and TCRdb kept only the in-frame ones, dropping some. The sample lists about 170,000 clones, roughly 79% seen once, with about 20% in the top ten. Sequences were obtained from peripheral blood. These receptor sequences come from a woman older than 75 with acute or convalescent COVID-19.

The chain is built from TRBV5-4 and TRBJ2-3, with D tentatively TRBD2 (6 bases). The ends were cut back, 4 bases at V and 3 bases at J, with 21 bases in the middle. Germline V gene lookup returns CDR1 SGHNT and CDR2 YYREEE (reference sequence). The CDR3 spans 17 residues. CDR3 in amino acids: CASSPARGRRNTDTQYF. The CDR3 region has the DNA TGTGCCAGCAGCCCAGCACGAGGGAGGCGGAATACAGATACGCAGTATTTT.

This sequence joins TRBV11-2 and TRBJ1-3; D is uncertain. The V gene's germline CDR1 is SGHAT and CDR2 FQNNGV. Trimming cost V 2 bases and J 0 bases, with 2 bases left between them. This CDR3 has 13 residues. CDR3 protein: CASSLLSGNTIYF. CDR3 bases: TGTGCCAGCAGCTTACTCTCTGGAAACACCATATATTTT.

V and J are TRBV2 and TRBJ2-7, with 7 nucleotides matching TRBD1. CDR3 length equals 12 residues. Looked up from germline, CDR1 is SNHLY and CDR2 is FYNNEI. With 7 bases clipped from V and 3 bases from J, the junction kept 3 bases outside the gene matches. Written as DNA, the CDR3 is TGTGCCAGCAACAGACAGGGCTACGAGCAGTACTTC. This codes for CASNRQGYEQYF.

The gene calls are TRBV30 and TRBJ2-7, with 7 bases fitting TRBD2. The CDR3 length is 14 residues. J gave up 6 bases and V 0 bases, and 8 bases lay outside the gene matches. The germline CDR1 and CDR2 sequences are GTSNPN and SVGIG (reference sequence). As DNA, the CDR3 is TGTGCCTGGAGTGTACCTAGCGGTTCCGCCGAGCAGTACTTC. Translated, it gives CAWSVPSGSAEQYF.

The chain recombines TRBV5-6 with TRBJ2-7; 7 bases match TRBD1. This CDR3 spans 15 amino acids. The V segment lost 3 bases and the J segment 3 bases; nucleotides outside the gene matches: 9. Germline CDR1 SGHDT, CDR2 YYEEEE. CDR3 nucleotide sequence: TGTGCCAGCAGCTCAGCCGGGACAGTCTTCTACGAGCAGTACTTC. Translation: CASSSAGTVFYEQYF.

This sequence joins TRBV7-9 and TRBJ2-2; 8 bases map to TRBD2. J gave up 4 bases and V 5 bases, and 6 bases lay outside the gene matches. CDR3 length equals 15 residues. CDR1 SEHNR and CDR2 FQNEAQ come from the germline V gene (reference sequence). The CDR3 DNA reads TGTGCCAGCAGCCAAAGGAGCGGGGGCACCGGGGAGCTGTTTTTT. Protein product: CASSQRSGGTGELFF.

The chain has TRBV3-1 (or the pseudogene TRBV3-2) and TRBJ1-5, with 11 bases aligning to TRBD1. The germline CDR1 and CDR2 sequences are LGHDT and YNNKEL (reference sequence). Germline trimming cut 3 bases from V and 6 bases from J; bases unmatched to any gene: 4. CDR3 length: 15 residues. As DNA, the CDR3 is TGTGCCAGCAGCCATGGGGGACAGGGGGTTCAGCCCCAGCATTTT. Encoded protein: CASSHGGQGVQPQHF.

This clone showed up just once. This chain uses TRBV5-5 with TRBJ1-1; 7 nucleotides align to TRBD1. V lost 2 bases to trimming and J lost 1 base; unmatched junction nucleotides: 2. The CDR3 length is 14 residues. CDR1 SGHKS and CDR2 YYEKEE come from the germline V gene (reference sequence). The CDR3 DNA is TGTGCCAGCAGCTTACAGGGGAGGAACACTGAAGCTTTCTTT. Amino acids: CASSLQGRNTEAFF.

This chain links TRBV5-1 with TRBJ2-1, with TRBD2 identical over 9 bases. V shed 4 bases, J shed 7 bases, and the junction held 12 bases outside the gene matches. Germline loops: CDR1 SGHRS, CDR2 YFSETQ. The CDR3 sequence is 16 residues long. The CDR3 DNA reads as TGCGCCAGCAGCCCCCTGACTAGCGGAGGTGTAAATGAGCAGTTCTTC. Encoded protein: CASSPLTSGGVNEQFF.

CDR3 DNA sequence: TGTGCCAGCAGTTACATGGCTAGCGTTGAGACCCAGTACTTC. Protein sequence: CASSYMASVETQYF. The chain employs TRBV6-6 and TRBJ2-5; tentative D call: TRBD2 (6 bases). This CDR3 region has 14 residues. Germline CDR1 reads MNHNY; CDR2 reads SVGAGI (reference sequence). V was clipped by 2 bases and J by 5 bases, with 12 bases between them.

Details on this clone: The same CDR3 is also encoded by other DNA sequences in this sample. The chain uses TRBV19 and TRBJ2-7, with D possibly being TRBD2 (6 bases). V was cut by 1 base and J by 4 bases, with 8 bases left in between. The CDR3 extends over 13 amino acids. The germline gives CDR1 LNHDA, CDR2 SQIVND (reference sequence). The CDR3: CASSIAREYEQYF. For the CDR3, the DNA is TGTGCCAGTAGTATAGCGCGGGAATACGAGCAGTACTTC.

The chain recombines TRBV5-4 with TRBJ2-2, with 11 bases that match TRBD2. The V gene's germline CDR1 is SGHNT and CDR2 YYREEE (reference sequence). The CDR3 spans 17 residues. Trimming removed 4 bases from V and 3 bases from J; junction bases left unmatched: 8. The CDR3 protein is CASSDALAGADTGELFF. The CDR3 DNA follows: TGTGCCAGCAGCGACGCACTAGCGGGAGCGGACACCGGGGAGCTGTTTTTT.

This clone was recorded many times. The chain combines TRBV6-6 with TRBJ1-2; tentatively, D is TRBD1 (6 bases). Trimming stripped 0 bases from V and 4 bases from J, with 15 bases between. From germline, CDR1 is MNHNY and CDR2 SVGAGI (reference sequence). The CDR3 has 16 residues. CDR3 coding DNA: TGTGCCAGCAGTTACTCTTCGGCAGGGGACGGCTATGGCTACACCTTC. It yields the protein CASSYSSAGDGYGYTF.